The present TCR beta chain was sequenced within a study of graft-versus-host responses after intestinal transplantation. Study conclusions and caveats: Across patients carrying graft-donor T cell macrochimerism, allografts held high graft-versus-host to host-versus-graft clonal ratios. Analysis identified GvH clones in recipient marrow, with some appearing first in ileum or blood. Peak GvH clone levels in circulation were associated with early post-transplant HvG declines.

This table comes from immunoSEQ multiplex PCR, and its TCRdb copy is limited to in-frame clones, with some not included. This table has approximately 99,000 clones, 91% appearing once. V was pared by 5 bases and J by 4 bases, with 10 bases of the junction left unmatched. The germline gives CDR1 SNHLY, CDR2 FYNNEI. This CDR3 spans 16 amino acids. As concerns this clone: Its antigen is unknown.

The sequencing here drew on unstimulated CD4+ T cells sorted from spleen or lymph node cells, taken before transplant. V and J are TRBV2 and TRBJ1-5, with 8 bases fitting TRBD1. The sequence was obtained from a human donor who was the organ donor for an intestinal transplant. CDR3 residues: CASSFRGQEVNQPQHF. The CDR3 bases are TGTGCCAGCAGTTTTAGGGGACAGGAGGTGAATCAGCCCCAGCATTTT.